This T cell receptor (beta chain) derives from a study of T cell responses to AZD1222 COVID-19 vaccine. CDR3 length equals 14 residues. Germline V gene sequence: CDR1 KGHDR, CDR2 SFDVKD. Trimming shortened V by 7 bases and J by 4 bases, and 13 bases separated the two germline ends. Sequenced by immunoSEQ multiplex PCR; TCRdb stores in-frame clones only, minus some. Altogether about 160,000 clones are present, 92% being singletons, with the ten largest covering 4% to 5.5%. The table lists this clone with a few counts. Here the sequenced sample was peripheral blood, taken on day 0 of MenACWY control vaccination. This sequence joins TRBV24-1 and TRBJ2-1; tentatively, D is TRBD1 (6 bases). This clonotype was sampled from an adult in good health. The CDR3 sequence: CATSQGLRYNEQFF. The CDR3 region has the DNA TGTGCCACCAGCCAGGGGCTCCGGTACAATGAGCAGTTCTTC.